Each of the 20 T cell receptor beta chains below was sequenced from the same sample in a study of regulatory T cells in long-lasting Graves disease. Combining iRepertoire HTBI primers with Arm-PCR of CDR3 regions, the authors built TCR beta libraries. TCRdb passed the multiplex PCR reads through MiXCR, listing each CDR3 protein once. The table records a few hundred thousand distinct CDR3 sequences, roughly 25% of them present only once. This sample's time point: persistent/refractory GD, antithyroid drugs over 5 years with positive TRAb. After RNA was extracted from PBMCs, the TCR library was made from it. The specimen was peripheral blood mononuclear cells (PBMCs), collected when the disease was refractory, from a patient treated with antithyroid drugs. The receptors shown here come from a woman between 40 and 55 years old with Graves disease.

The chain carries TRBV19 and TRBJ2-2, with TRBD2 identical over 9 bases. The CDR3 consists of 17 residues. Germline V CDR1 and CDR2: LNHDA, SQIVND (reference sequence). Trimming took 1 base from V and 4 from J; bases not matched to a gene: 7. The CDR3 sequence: CASSIVQREASTGELFF. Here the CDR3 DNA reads TGTGCCAGTAGTATAGTTCAGCGGGAGGCGAGCACCGGGGAGCTGTTTTTT.

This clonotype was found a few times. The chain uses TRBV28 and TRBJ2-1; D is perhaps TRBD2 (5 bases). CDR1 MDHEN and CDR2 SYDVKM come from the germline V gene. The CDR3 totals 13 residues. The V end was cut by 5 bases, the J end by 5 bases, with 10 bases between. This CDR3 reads CASSPGLDNEQFF. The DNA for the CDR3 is TGTGCCAGCAGTCCCGGACTGGACAATGAGCAGTTCTTC.

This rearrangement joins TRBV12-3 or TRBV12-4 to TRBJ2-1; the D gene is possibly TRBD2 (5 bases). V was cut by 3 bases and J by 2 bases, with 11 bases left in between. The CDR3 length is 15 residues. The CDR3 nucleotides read TGTGCCAGCAGTTTTTCCCAGCGGACCTACAATGAGCAGTTCTTC. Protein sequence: CASSFSQRTYNEQFF.

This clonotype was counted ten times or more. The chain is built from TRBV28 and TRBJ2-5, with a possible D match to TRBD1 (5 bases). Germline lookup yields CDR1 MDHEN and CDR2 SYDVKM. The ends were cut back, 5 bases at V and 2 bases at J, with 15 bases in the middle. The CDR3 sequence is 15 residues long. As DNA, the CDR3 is TGTGCCAGCAGTACTCTCCCAGGGCTTCAAGAGACCCAGTACTTC. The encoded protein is CASSTLPGLQETQYF.

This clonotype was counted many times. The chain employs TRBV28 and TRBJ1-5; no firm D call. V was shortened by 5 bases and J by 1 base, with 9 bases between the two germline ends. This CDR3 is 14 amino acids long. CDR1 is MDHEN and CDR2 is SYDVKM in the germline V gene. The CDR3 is CASSRFLSNQPQHF. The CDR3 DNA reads TGTGCCAGCAGTCGGTTTCTCAGCAATCAGCCCCAGCATTTT.

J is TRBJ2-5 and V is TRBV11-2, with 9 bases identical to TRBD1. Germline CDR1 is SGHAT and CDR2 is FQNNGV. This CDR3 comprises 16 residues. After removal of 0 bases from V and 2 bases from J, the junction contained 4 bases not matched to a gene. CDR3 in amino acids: CASSLDLGQGQETQYF. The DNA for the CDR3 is TGTGCCAGCAGCTTAGATCTGGGACAGGGTCAAGAGACCCAGTACTTC.

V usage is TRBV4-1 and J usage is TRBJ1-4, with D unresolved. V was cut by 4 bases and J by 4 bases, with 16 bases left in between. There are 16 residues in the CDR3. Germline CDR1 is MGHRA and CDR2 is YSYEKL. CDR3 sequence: CASSPTTGNFNEKLFF. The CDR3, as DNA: TGCGCCAGCAGCCCAACGACCGGGAACTTTAATGAAAAACTGTTTTTT.

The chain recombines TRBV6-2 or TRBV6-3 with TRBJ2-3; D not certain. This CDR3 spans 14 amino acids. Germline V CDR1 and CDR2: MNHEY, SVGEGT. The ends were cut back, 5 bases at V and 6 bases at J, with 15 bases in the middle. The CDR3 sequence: CASSLLGLGDTQYF. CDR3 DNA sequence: TGTGCCAGCAGTCTACTCGGATTAGGGGATACGCAGTATTTT.

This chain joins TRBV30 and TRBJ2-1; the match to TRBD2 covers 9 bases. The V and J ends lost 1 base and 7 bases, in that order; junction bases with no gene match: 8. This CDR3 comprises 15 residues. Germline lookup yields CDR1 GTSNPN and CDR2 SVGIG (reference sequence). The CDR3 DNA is TGTGCCTGGAGTGCCTCCCTAGCGGGATGGAATGAGCAGTTCTTC. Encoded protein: CAWSASLAGWNEQFF.

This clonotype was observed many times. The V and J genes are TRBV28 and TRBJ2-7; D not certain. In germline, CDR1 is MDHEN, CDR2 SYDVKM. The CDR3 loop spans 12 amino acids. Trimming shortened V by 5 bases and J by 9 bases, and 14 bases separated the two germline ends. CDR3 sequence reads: CASSPRASGQYF. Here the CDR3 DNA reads TGTGCCAGCAGTCCCCGGGCGTCCGGGCAGTACTTC.

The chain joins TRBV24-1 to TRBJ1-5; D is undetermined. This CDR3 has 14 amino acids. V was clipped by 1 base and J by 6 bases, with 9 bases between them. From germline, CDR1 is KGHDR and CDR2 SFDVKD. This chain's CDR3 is CATSDFLTVQPQHF. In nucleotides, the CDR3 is TGTGCCACCAGTGATTTTCTGACTGTTCAGCCCCAGCATTTT.

As DNA, the CDR3 is TGTGCCAGCAGATCCCATAGCGGGAGGGCCTACGAGCAGTACTTC. It encodes CASRSHSGRAYEQYF. V usage is TRBV6-2 or TRBV6-3 and J usage is TRBJ2-7, with TRBD2 matching over 11 bases. V was clipped by 6 bases and J by 2 bases; unmatched bases: 6. CDR3 size: 15 residues. Germline CDR1 reads MNHEY; CDR2 reads SVGEGT.

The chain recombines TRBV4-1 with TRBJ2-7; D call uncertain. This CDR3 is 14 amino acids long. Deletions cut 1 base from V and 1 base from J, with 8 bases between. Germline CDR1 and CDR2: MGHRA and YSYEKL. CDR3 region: CASSQGYRSYEQYF. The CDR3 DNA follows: TGCGCCAGCAGCCAAGGTTACAGATCCTACGAGCAGTACTTC.

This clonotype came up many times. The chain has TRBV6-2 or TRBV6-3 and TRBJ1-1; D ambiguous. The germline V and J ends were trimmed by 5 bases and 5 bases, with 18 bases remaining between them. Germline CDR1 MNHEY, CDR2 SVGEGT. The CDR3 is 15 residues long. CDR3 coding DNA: TGTGCCAGCAGTCAATATAATCGGGGTTCAACTGAAGCTTTCTTT. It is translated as CASSQYNRGSTEAFF.

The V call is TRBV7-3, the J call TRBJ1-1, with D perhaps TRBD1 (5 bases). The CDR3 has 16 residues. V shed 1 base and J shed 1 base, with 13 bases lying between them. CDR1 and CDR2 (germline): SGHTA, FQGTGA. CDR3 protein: CASSLKGLGENTEAFF. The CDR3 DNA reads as TGTGCCAGCAGCTTAAAAGGCCTGGGGGAGAACACTGAAGCTTTCTTT. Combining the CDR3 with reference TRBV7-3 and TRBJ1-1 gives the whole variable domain GAGVSQTPSNKVTEKGKYVELRCDPISGHTALYWYRQSLGQGPEFLIYFQGTGAADDSGLPNDRFFAVRPEGSVSTLKIQRTERGDSAVYLCASSLKGLGENTEAFFGQGTRLTVV.

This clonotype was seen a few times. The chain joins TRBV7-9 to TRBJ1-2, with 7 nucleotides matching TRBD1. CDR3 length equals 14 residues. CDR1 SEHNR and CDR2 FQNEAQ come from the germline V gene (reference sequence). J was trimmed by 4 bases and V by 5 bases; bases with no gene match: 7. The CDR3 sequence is CASSQPGQLYGYTF. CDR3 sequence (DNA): TGTGCCAGCAGCCAACCGGGACAGCTCTATGGCTACACCTTC.

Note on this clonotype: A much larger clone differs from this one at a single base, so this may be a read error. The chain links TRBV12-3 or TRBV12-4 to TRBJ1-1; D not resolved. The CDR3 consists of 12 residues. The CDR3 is CVSSFGGGEAFF. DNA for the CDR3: TGTGTCAGCAGTTTCGGCGGCGGTGAAGCTTTCTTT.

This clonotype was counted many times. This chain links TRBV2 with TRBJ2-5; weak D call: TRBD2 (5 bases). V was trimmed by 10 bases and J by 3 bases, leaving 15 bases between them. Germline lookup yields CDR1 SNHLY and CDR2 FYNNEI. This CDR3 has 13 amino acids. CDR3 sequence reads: CATSTDSKETQYF. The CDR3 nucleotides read TGTGCCACCTCGACGGACTCGAAAGAGACCCAGTACTTC.

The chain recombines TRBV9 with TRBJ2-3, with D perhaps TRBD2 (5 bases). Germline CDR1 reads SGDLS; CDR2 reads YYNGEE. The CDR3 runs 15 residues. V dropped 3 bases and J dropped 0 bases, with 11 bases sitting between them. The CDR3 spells CASSAEGGSTDTQYF. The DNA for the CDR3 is TGTGCCAGCAGCGCCGAAGGCGGGAGCACAGATACGCAGTATTTT. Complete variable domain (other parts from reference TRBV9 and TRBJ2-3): DSGVTQTPKHLITATGQRVTLRCSPRSGDLSVYWYQQSLDQGLQFLIQYYNGEERAKGNILERFSAQQFPDLHSELNLSSLELGDSALYFCASSAEGGSTDTQYFGPGTRLTVL.

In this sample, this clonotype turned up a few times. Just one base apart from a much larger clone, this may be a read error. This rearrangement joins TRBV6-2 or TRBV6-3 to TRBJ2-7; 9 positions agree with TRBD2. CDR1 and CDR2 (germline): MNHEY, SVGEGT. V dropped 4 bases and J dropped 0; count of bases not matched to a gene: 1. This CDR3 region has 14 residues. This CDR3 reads CASSSSGISYEQYF. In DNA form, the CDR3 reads TGTGCCAGCAGTTCTAGCGGGATCTCCTACGAGCAGTACTTC.